This section outlines one TCR beta chain sequence together with its context. The antigen is unknown. Repertoires were generated with immunoSEQ multiplex PCR, while TCRdb's copy carries only in-frame clones and drops some. The table includes 100,000 or so clones, around 96% detected once. These data come from a study of OX40 agonist ivuxolimab in advanced cancers. Findings and limits, study-wide: Relative to CD4+ cells, CD8+ T cells on average had more expanded clones.

Germline V gene data show CDR1 as SGDLS and CDR2 as YYNGEE. Trimming shortened V by 4 bases and J by 1 base, and 26 bases separated the two germline ends. The CDR3 totals 19 residues. Sequencing was performed on CD4+ or CD8+ T cells sorted from blood, taken in a trial of the OX40 agonist ivuxolimab. The sequence was obtained from an adult with an advanced solid tumor such as melanoma, head and neck, liver or kidney cancer. The J gene is TRBJ2-5, the V gene TRBV9; D tentatively reads TRBD1 or TRBD2 (6 bases each). CDR3 amino acids: CASSTNLAPEQGGQETQYF. CDR3 DNA: TGTGCCAGCAGCACCAACCTCGCCCCCGAACAGGGAGGCCAAGAGACCCAGTACTTC.